The 10 T cell receptor beta chains listed next were all sequenced from one sample in a study of blood T cell repertoires in COVID-19. The table came from immunoSEQ multiplex PCR; TCRdb's copy has only in-frame clones and leaves some out. In the table there are about 310,000 clones, around 84% of which are singletons. Sequenced: PBMCs or T cells enriched from blood (not recorded which). These receptors came from a woman in her twenties or thirties who had been exposed to COVID-19.

The chain combines TRBV7-9 with TRBJ2-1; 8 nucleotides align to TRBD2. Germline trimming cut 7 bases from V and 5 bases from J; bases unmatched to any gene: 10. Germline values: CDR1 SEHNR, CDR2 FQNEAQ (reference sequence). This CDR3 has 15 amino acids. The CDR3 sequence: CASTPGSGTNNEQFF. CDR3 coding DNA: TGTGCCAGCACCCCGGGTAGCGGGACCAACAATGAGCAGTTCTTC. Together with reference TRBV7-9 and TRBJ2-1, the CDR3 gives the full variable domain: DTGVSQNPRHKITKRGQNVTFRCDPISEHNRLYWYRQTLGQGPEFLTYFQNEAQLEKSRLLSDRFSAERPKGSFSTLEIQRTEQGDSAMYLCASTPGSGTNNEQFFGPGTRLTVL.

This chain connects TRBV7-8 to TRBJ2-7, with 7 nucleotides matching TRBD1. Germline V gene sequence: CDR1 SGHVS, CDR2 FQNEAQ. The CDR3 has 14 residues. J lost 6 bases, V lost 5 bases, and 10 bases had no gene match. The CDR3 is CASSLTGPPGEQYF. The CDR3 coding sequence is TGTGCCAGCAGCCTGACAGGGCCCCCGGGCGAGCAGTACTTC.

The chain has TRBV6-1 and TRBJ1-1; D unresolved. Germline V gene sequence: CDR1 MNHNS, CDR2 SASEGT. The CDR3 loop spans 14 amino acids. Trimming took off 3 bases at V and 5 bases at J, with 13 bases between the two ends. For the CDR3, the DNA is TGTGCCAGCAGTGACGGTTTCCTCCCAACTGAAGCTTTCTTT. Amino acid sequence: CASSDGFLPTEAFF.

A few counts support this clone. V is TRBV5-1 and J is TRBJ1-2; 9 nucleotides match TRBD1. The CDR3 has 15 residues. Looked up from germline, CDR1 is SGHRS and CDR2 is YFSETQ. J lost 7 bases, V lost 0 bases, and 7 bases had no gene match. The DNA of the CDR3 is TGCGCCAGCAGCTTGGCCGGGACAGGGTGGGTTGGCTACACCTTC. This encodes CASSLAGTGWVGYTF.

This clone has just one count. The chain uses TRBV18 and TRBJ2-3; D might be TRBD1 (5 bases). Germline V gives CDR1 KGHSH, CDR2 LQKENI. Trimming shortened V by 4 bases and J by 3 bases, and 14 bases separated the two germline ends. The CDR3 sequence is 15 residues long. The chain's CDR3 is CASSRGEVVTDTQYF. The CDR3 region has the DNA TGTGCCAGCTCACGGGGCGAGGTAGTAACAGATACGCAGTATTTT.

This clone appeared a few times. This chain joins TRBV9 and TRBJ1-4; D is possibly TRBD1 (6 bases). The V gene lost 3 bases and the J gene lost 7 bases, with 16 bases spanning the gap. Looked up from germline, CDR1 is SGDLS and CDR2 is YYNGEE. This CDR3 has 15 amino acids. CDR3 nucleotides: TGTGCCAGCAGCGATACAGGGTATTGGGGTGAAAAACTGTTTTTT. Translation: CASSDTGYWGEKLFF. The full variable domain, rest sourced from reference TRBV9 and TRBJ1-4, is DSGVTQTPKHLITATGQRVTLRCSPRSGDLSVYWYQQSLDQGLQFLIQYYNGEERAKGNILERFSAQQFPDLHSELNLSSLELGDSALYFCASSDTGYWGEKLFFGSGTQLSVL.

The rearrangement uses TRBV28 and TRBJ2-5, with 9 positions matching TRBD1. CDR3 length equals 14 residues. Looked up from germline, CDR1 is MDHEN and CDR2 is SYDVKM. After removal of 7 bases from V and 6 bases from J, the junction contained 9 bases not matched to a gene. CDR3 in DNA: TGTGCCAGCACCCCCGGGGACAGGGTAAAGACCCAGTACTTC. Its protein is CASTPGDRVKTQYF. The full variable domain, its missing parts supplied by reference TRBV28 and TRBJ2-5, is DVKVTQSSRYLVKRTGEKVFLECVQDMDHENMFWYRQDPGLGLRLIYFSYDVKMKEKGDIPEGYSVSREKKERFSLILESASTNQTSMYLCASTPGDRVKTQYFGPGTRLLVL.

Only one count was recorded for this clone. The V call is TRBV28, the J call TRBJ1-4; D is perhaps TRBD1 (5 bases). Germline V gene lookup returns CDR1 MDHEN and CDR2 SYDVKM. The CDR3 length is 14 residues. Deletions cut 2 bases from V and 4 bases from J, with 8 bases between. The CDR3 here is CASSLATDNEKLFF. The CDR3 bases are TGTGCCAGCAGTTTAGCGACAGATAATGAAAAACTGTTTTTT.

The chain combines TRBV11-2 with TRBJ2-4; D unclear. Between the trimmed V and J ends, which lost 10 bases and 4 bases, there was a span of 14 bases. The germline V gene encodes CDR1 SGHAT and CDR2 FQNNGV. The CDR3 sequence is 13 residues long. The chain's CDR3 is CATRGYKKNIQYF. CDR3 nucleotides: TGTGCCACCCGAGGCTACAAAAAAAACATTCAGTACTTC.

J is TRBJ2-3 and V is TRBV3-1 (or the pseudogene TRBV3-2); maybe TRBD2 (6 bases). This CDR3 is 14 amino acids long. The V end lost 4 bases, the J end lost 0 bases, and 8 bases lay between the germline ends. CDR1 LGHDT and CDR2 YNNKEL come from the germline V gene (reference sequence). The DNA for the CDR3 is TGTGCCAGCAGCCGGACTACTAGCACAGATACGCAGTATTTT. Amino acid sequence: CASSRTTSTDTQYF.